This T cell receptor beta chain was identified during a study of blood T cell repertoires in COVID-19. Study context: The study drew acute and convalescent COVID-19 samples from the United States, Italy and Spain. T cells, B-cell-depleted T cells, or PBMCs provided the cDNA or gDNA that served as material.

The repertoire was sequenced with immunoSEQ multiplex PCR; TCRdb's copy has only in-frame clones and lacks some. The sample lists about 240,000 clones, approximately 83% seen once, with more than 8% in the top ten. Sequencing was carried out using peripheral blood. This clonotype was sampled from a woman of 80 years or more with acute or convalescent COVID-19.

The CDR3 protein is CASSLVGGVPKDNYGYTF. Here the CDR3 DNA reads TGTGCCAGCAGCTTAGTAGGGGGCGTCCCGAAAGATAACTATGGCTACACCTTC. The chain has TRBV11-3 and TRBJ1-2; 7 bases line up with TRBD1. This CDR3 is built from 18 residues. Looked up from germline, CDR1 is SGHNT and CDR2 is YENEEA. V was clipped by 1 base and J by 1 base; unmatched bases: 12.